Listed here are 27 T cell receptor beta chains from one sample, sequenced in a study of cytomegalovirus exposure and HLA in healthy donors. In the PCR, 60 Vbeta and 13 Jbeta primers were used. Profiling relied on immunoSEQ multiplex PCR, and the TCRdb table lists in-frame clones only, not all of them. Seen here are over 70,000 clones, 75% to 90% observed once, and the top ten hold roughly 32%. The sequencing sample was made of PBMCs. The receptor set was obtained from a man over 45 in good health and CMV-seropositive.

The V call is TRBV15, the J call TRBJ1-1, with 7 nucleotides matching TRBD1. J gave up 0 bases and V 8 bases, and 6 bases lay outside the gene matches. CDR3 length: 14 amino acids. The V gene's germline CDR1 is LNHNV and CDR2 YYDKDF (reference sequence). CDR3 residues: CATQRQGMNTEAFF. CDR3 in DNA: TGTGCCACCCAGAGACAGGGAATGAACACTGAAGCTTTCTTT.

The V and J genes are TRBV5-4 and TRBJ2-4; 8 bases align to TRBD1. This CDR3 comprises 14 residues. The germline CDR1 and CDR2 sequences are SGHNT and YYREEE (reference sequence). V lost 3 bases and J lost 4; bases outside the gene matches: 3. The CDR3 DNA reads as TGTGCCAGCAGCTCCTGGACAGGGAAAAACATTCAGTACTTC. The encoded protein is CASSSWTGKNIQYF.

This chain connects TRBV6-1 to TRBJ1-5; 12 nucleotides align to TRBD1. The germline V gene encodes CDR1 MNHNS and CDR2 SASEGT. This CDR3 comprises 16 residues. With 2 bases clipped from V and 6 bases from J, the junction kept 5 bases outside the gene matches. The CDR3 is CASSEYKGQGAQPQHF. For the CDR3, the DNA is TGTGCCAGCAGTGAATACAAGGGACAGGGGGCTCAGCCCCAGCATTTT.

The V and J genes are TRBV7-9 and TRBJ2-2, with 9 bases lining up with TRBD2. The germline V gene encodes CDR1 SEHNR and CDR2 FQNEAQ (reference sequence). CDR3 size: 15 residues. The V gene end was trimmed by 5 bases and the J gene end by 4 bases; junction bases not matched to a gene: 5. The CDR3 region has the DNA TGTGCCAGCAGCCTAATAGCGGGAGTCACCGGGGAGCTGTTTTTT. Translated: CASSLIAGVTGELFF.

To note about this clone: Other DNA sequences from this sample encode an identical CDR3 as well. This chain joins TRBV19 and TRBJ2-5; D ambiguous. Between the trimmed V and J ends, which lost 3 bases and 0 bases, there was a span of 5 bases. The CDR3 loop spans 13 amino acids. Germline assignment: CDR1 LNHDA and CDR2 SQIVND (reference sequence). CDR3 in amino acids: CASSINNQETQYF. CDR3 DNA sequence: TGTGCCAGTAGTATTAATAACCAAGAGACCCAGTACTTC.

V usage is TRBV6-1 and J usage is TRBJ1-5; possibly TRBD1 for D (6 bases). Germline lookup yields CDR1 MNHNS and CDR2 SASEGT. The CDR3 is 14 amino acids. Trimming removed 4 bases at V and 3 bases at J, with 10 bases between. The DNA of the CDR3 is TGTGCCAGCAGTGGGACAGATGACAATCAGCCCCAGCATTTT. It specifies CASSGTDDNQPQHF.

This clone was detected only once. This chain joins TRBV11-2 and TRBJ2-3; 10 bases match TRBD2. CDR1 and CDR2 (germline): SGHAT, FQNNGV. CDR3 size: 15 residues. V trimming: 3 bases; J trimming: 5 bases; junction bases outside the gene matches: 5. CDR3 residues: CASSFSGGSVDTQYF. The CDR3, as DNA: TGTGCCAGCAGCTTTAGCGGGGGGAGTGTAGATACGCAGTATTTT.

This clone appeared once. This chain joins TRBV10-3 and TRBJ2-1; 8 bases agree with TRBD2. The junction had 1 base not matched to a gene; V was cut back by 0 bases and J by 9 bases. The CDR3 is 13 amino acids. Germline V lookup: CDR1 ENHRY, CDR2 SYGVKD. The CDR3 region has the DNA TGTGCCATCAGTGAGTCACTAGCGGTTGAGCAGTTCTTC. Encoded protein: CAISESLAVEQFF.

V is TRBV6-5 and J is TRBJ1-5; D is perhaps TRBD1 (6 bases). Germline-derived CDR1 and CDR2 are MNHEY and SVGAGI. Trimming removed 3 bases at V and 5 bases at J, with 8 bases between. CDR3 length: 13 residues. This chain's CDR3 is CASSYDRYQPQHF. CDR3 DNA: TGTGCCAGCAGTTATGACAGGTATCAGCCCCAGCATTTT.

V usage is TRBV7-9 and J usage is TRBJ2-3; tentatively, D is TRBD2 (5 bases). The V end lost 2 bases, the J end lost 4 bases, and 10 bases lay between the germline ends. The CDR3 sequence is 14 residues long. CDR1 and CDR2 from the germline V gene are SEHNR and FQNEAQ (reference sequence). The CDR3 DNA sequence: TGTGCCAGCAGCTTACTTTCCGGGGCAGATACGCAGTATTTT. Its translation: CASSLLSGADTQYF.

The rearrangement links TRBV5-1 to TRBJ1-2; D not resolved. CDR1 is SGHRS, CDR2 YFSETQ, per germline. The CDR3 is 13 amino acids. The germline V and J ends were trimmed by 4 bases and 0 bases, with 7 bases remaining between them. The CDR3 DNA sequence: TGCGCCAGCAGCCCGGAGGCTAACTATGGCTACACCTTC. This codes for CASSPEANYGYTF.

This chain links TRBV18 with TRBJ2-7; 7 bases map to TRBD1. From germline, CDR1 is KGHSH and CDR2 LQKENI. The CDR3 contains 11 residues. V trimming: 5 bases; J trimming: 6 bases; junction bases outside the gene matches: 1. This CDR3 reads CASSSGGEQYF. Written as DNA, the CDR3 is TGTGCCAGCTCATCAGGGGGCGAGCAGTACTTC.

The chain couples TRBV5-1 to TRBJ2-3; 8 bases agree with TRBD2. CDR3 length: 17 amino acids. CDR1 is SGHRS and CDR2 is YFSETQ in the germline V gene. The trim removed 0 bases at V and 4 bases at J, leaving 10 bases unmatched. The CDR3 spells CASSLDGERELADTQYF. CDR3 DNA sequence: TGCGCCAGCAGCTTGGACGGCGAGCGGGAGTTAGCAGATACGCAGTATTTT.

The V gene is TRBV6-5, the J gene TRBJ1-1; 8 positions agree with TRBD1. The J segment lost 7 bases and the V segment lost 2 bases, leaving 9 bases of the junction unmatched. CDR1 MNHEY and CDR2 SVGAGI come from the germline V gene. The CDR3 totals 15 residues. The CDR3 is CASSYGIRGQVEAFF. Written as DNA, the CDR3 is TGTGCCAGCAGTTACGGGATCAGGGGGCAGGTTGAAGCTTTCTTT.

This chain joins TRBV30 and TRBJ1-1; D may be TRBD1 (6 bases). The CDR3 has 14 residues. Trimming shortened V by 0 bases and J by 5 bases, and 13 bases separated the two germline ends. From germline, CDR1 is GTSNPN and CDR2 SVGIG (reference sequence). CDR3 sequence: CAWSVLGAGTEAFF. The CDR3 DNA reads TGTGCCTGGAGTGTACTGGGGGCAGGGACTGAAGCTTTCTTT.

The chain is built from TRBV11-3 and TRBJ2-1; 7 bases map to TRBD2. This CDR3 contains 16 residues. Trimming removed 2 bases from V and 8 bases from J; junction bases left unmatched: 12. Per germline, CDR1 SGHNT and CDR2 YENEEA. Here the CDR3 DNA reads TGTGCCAGCAGCTTACGAACGGGGGGAGACACACATGAGCAGTTCTTC. Protein product: CASSLRTGGDTHEQFF. Full variable domain (remainder filled in from reference TRBV11-3 and TRBJ2-1): EAGVVQSPRYKIIEKKQPVAFWCNPISGHNTLYWYLQNLGQGPELLIRYENEEAVDDSQLPKDRFSAERLKGVDSTLKIQPAELGDSAVYLCASSLRTGGDTHEQFFGPGTRLTVL.

The chain links TRBV13 to TRBJ2-7; the match to TRBD1 covers 7 bases. V was clipped by 2 bases and J by 3 bases; unmatched bases: 7. This CDR3 is built from 15 residues. Germline V gene lookup returns CDR1 PRHDT and CDR2 FYEKMQ (reference sequence). The CDR3 sequence is CASSLTGTANYEQYF. The CDR3 coding sequence is TGTGCCAGCAGCTTAACCGGGACAGCCAACTACGAGCAGTACTTC.

Comments on this clone: The germline gene is not matched at one end of the junction; a read error may be the cause. This sequence joins TRBV7-9 and TRBJ2-1; a possible D gene is TRBD2 (6 bases). The CDR3 has 15 amino acids. CDR1 SEHNR and CDR2 FQNEAQ come from the germline V gene (reference sequence). The CDR3 sequence: CSSSSLAETYNEQFF. The CDR3 bases are TGTTCCAGCAGCTCATTAGCGGAGACTTACAATGAGCAGTTCTTC.

The gene calls are TRBV2 and TRBJ2-1, with no clear D. The CDR3 covers 12 residues. V was trimmed by 8 bases and J by 7 bases, leaving 12 bases between them. Looked up from germline, CDR1 is SNHLY and CDR2 is FYNNEI. The CDR3 loop reads CASGTARNEQFF. The CDR3 region has the DNA TGTGCCAGCGGCACAGCCCGGAATGAGCAGTTCTTC.

The chain combines TRBV29-1 with TRBJ2-1, with D possibly TRBD2 on 6 matching bases. The CDR3 extends over 14 amino acids. V lost 3 bases to trimming and J lost 7 bases, with 16 bases between them. Germline loops: CDR1 SQVTM, CDR2 ANQGSEA. This CDR3 reads CSVDGGLRGNEQFF. CDR3 coding DNA: TGCAGCGTTGACGGAGGGCTCCGGGGGAATGAGCAGTTCTTC.

V and J are TRBV9 and TRBJ1-4; 7 positions agree with TRBD1. Germline loops: CDR1 SGDLS, CDR2 YYNGEE. V lost 0 bases and J lost 6; bases outside the gene matches: 8. The CDR3 contains 16 residues. The CDR3 loop reads CASSVGGGQTYEKLFF. CDR3 DNA sequence: TGTGCCAGCAGCGTAGGAGGGGGACAGACATATGAAAAACTGTTTTTT.

The chain is built from TRBV6-5 and TRBJ1-1; the D gene is possibly TRBD1 (5 bases). This CDR3 is 15 amino acids long. The V gene lost 0 bases and the J gene lost 1 base, with 9 bases spanning the gap. Germline-derived CDR1 and CDR2 are MNHEY and SVGAGI. The CDR3 region is CASSYSRQGNTEAFF. The CDR3 DNA sequence: TGTGCCAGCAGTTACTCTCGGCAGGGGAACACTGAAGCTTTCTTT.

The chain joins TRBV6-5 to TRBJ2-1; TRBD2 aligns across 9 bases. The CDR3 totals 16 residues. Trimming removed 2 bases from V and 2 bases from J; junction bases left unmatched: 4. Looked up from germline, CDR1 is MNHEY and CDR2 is SVGAGI. DNA of the CDR3: TGTGCCAGCAGTTACGACCTAGCGGGACCCTACAATGAGCAGTTCTTC. The encoded protein is CASSYDLAGPYNEQFF.

This clone has a single count. The CDR3 region has the DNA TGTGCCAGCAGCTTACGACTAGCGGGAGCCAACAATGAGCAGTTCTTC. Translated, it gives CASSLRLAGANNEQFF. The chain combines TRBV7-9 with TRBJ2-1; 12 bases agree with TRBD2. The CDR3 loop spans 16 amino acids. The germline V gene has CDR1 SEHNR and CDR2 FQNEAQ (reference sequence). Trimming at V came to 2 bases and at J to 5 bases, leaving 4 bases not matched to a gene. The entire variable domain, with the rest obtained from reference TRBV7-9 and TRBJ2-1, is as follows: DTGVSQNPRHKITKRGQNVTFRCDPISEHNRLYWYRQTLGQGPEFLTYFQNEAQLEKSRLLSDRFSAERPKGSFSTLEIQRTEQGDSAMYLCASSLRLAGANNEQFFGPGTRLTVL.

J is TRBJ1-2 and V is TRBV4-3; 9 bases fit TRBD1. Germline assignment: CDR1 LGHNA and CDR2 YSLEER. The CDR3 consists of 13 residues. V trimming: 6 bases; J trimming: 10 bases; junction bases outside the gene matches: 9. The CDR3 here is CASSPGDRVVYTF. For the CDR3, the DNA is TGCGCCAGCAGTCCAGGGGACAGGGTGGTCTACACCTTC.

CDR3 bases: TGTGCCAGCAGCCCACGGGGACATAGCAATCAGCCCCAGCATTTT. It encodes CASSPRGHSNQPQHF. This rearrangement joins TRBV7-2 to TRBJ1-5, with D possibly TRBD1 on 6 matching bases. V dropped 5 bases and J dropped 0 bases, with 11 bases sitting between them. Germline V lookup: CDR1 SGHTA, CDR2 FQGNSA. The CDR3 loop spans 15 amino acids.

This chain links TRBV5-6 with TRBJ2-7; D might be TRBD1 (6 bases). The germline V and J ends were trimmed by 1 base and 2 bases, with 10 bases remaining between them. Germline V CDR1 and CDR2: SGHDT, YYEEEE. This CDR3 has 14 amino acids. CDR3 sequence: CASSLRGKTYEQYF. The CDR3 DNA sequence: TGTGCCAGCAGCTTGAGGGGGAAAACCTACGAGCAGTACTTC.